This T cell receptor (beta chain) was identified during a study of neoadjuvant anti-PD-1 for oral cavity cancer. The V gene end was trimmed by 3 bases and the J gene end by 7 bases; junction bases not matched to a gene: 7. The germline V gene encodes CDR1 SQVTM and CDR2 ANQGSEA. The CDR3 is made up of 15 amino acids. Only one count was recorded for this clone. Its antigen is not identified. Whole-study results and caveats: Each response group had just a few patients in TCR analyses.

Patients had newly diagnosed, untreated stage II-IVA oral cavity squamous cell carcinoma. These oral cavity squamous cell carcinomas were HPV-negative and locally advanced. Blood cells were analyzed directly, without culture or expansion. Assay used: immunoSEQ multiplex PCR; TCRdb lists only in-frame clones, some missing. The data contain under 85,000 clones, 84% of them singletons. V and J are TRBV29-1 and TRBJ1-4, with 11 positions matching TRBD1. Material: PBMCs, obtained before nivolumab (anti-PD-1) treatment. The clonotype was recovered from a person between 40 and 85 years old with oral cavity squamous cell carcinoma. CDR3 nucleotide sequence: TGCAGCGTTGATGCCCCGGACAGGGGGCGTGAAAAACTGTTTTTT. Protein product: CSVDAPDRGREKLFF. The variable domain in full, with the rest retrieved from reference TRBV29-1 and TRBJ1-4, is SAVISQKPSRDICQRGTSLTIQCQVDSQVTMMFWYRQQPGQSLTLIATANQGSEATYESGFVIDKFPISRPNLTFSTLTVSNMSPEDSSIYLCSVDAPDRGREKLFFGSGTQLSVL.